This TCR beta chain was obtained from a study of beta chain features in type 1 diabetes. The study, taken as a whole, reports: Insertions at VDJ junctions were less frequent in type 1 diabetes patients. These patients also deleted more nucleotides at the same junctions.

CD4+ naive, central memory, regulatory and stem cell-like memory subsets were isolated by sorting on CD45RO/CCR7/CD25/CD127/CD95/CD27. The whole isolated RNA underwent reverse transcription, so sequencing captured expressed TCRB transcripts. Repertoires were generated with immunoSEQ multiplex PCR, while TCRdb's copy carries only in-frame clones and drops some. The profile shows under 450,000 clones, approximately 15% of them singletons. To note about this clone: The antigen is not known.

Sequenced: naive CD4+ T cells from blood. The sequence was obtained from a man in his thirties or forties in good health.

This CDR3 reads CASRAGLAGPLGTDTQYF. Written as DNA, the CDR3 is TGTGCCAGTAGGGCGGGACTAGCGGGGCCTCTGGGCACAGATACGCAGTATTTT. This rearrangement joins TRBV19 to TRBJ2-3; 13 positions agree with TRBD2. V was pared by 6 bases and J by 1 base, with 10 bases of the junction left unmatched. Germline V gene data show CDR1 as LNHDA and CDR2 as SQIVND (reference sequence). This CDR3 has 18 amino acids.